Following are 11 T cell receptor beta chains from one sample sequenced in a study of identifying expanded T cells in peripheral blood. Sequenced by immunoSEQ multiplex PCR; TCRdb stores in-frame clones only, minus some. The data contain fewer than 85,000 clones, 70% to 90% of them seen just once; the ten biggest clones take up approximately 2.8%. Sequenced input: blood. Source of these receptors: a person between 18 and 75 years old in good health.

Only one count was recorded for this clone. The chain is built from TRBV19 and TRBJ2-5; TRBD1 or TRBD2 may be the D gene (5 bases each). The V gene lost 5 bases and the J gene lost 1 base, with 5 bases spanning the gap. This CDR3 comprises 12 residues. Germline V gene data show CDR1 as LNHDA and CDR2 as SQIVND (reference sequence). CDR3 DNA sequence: TGTGCCAGTAGTGGGGGCCAAGAGACCCAGTACTTC. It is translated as CASSGGQETQYF.

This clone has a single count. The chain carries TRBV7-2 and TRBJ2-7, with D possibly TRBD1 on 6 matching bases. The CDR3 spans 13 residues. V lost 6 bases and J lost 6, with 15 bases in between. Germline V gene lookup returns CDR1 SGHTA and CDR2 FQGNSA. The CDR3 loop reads CASSQTRGGEQYF. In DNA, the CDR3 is TGTGCCAGCAGTCAAACTAGAGGGGGCGAGCAGTACTTC.

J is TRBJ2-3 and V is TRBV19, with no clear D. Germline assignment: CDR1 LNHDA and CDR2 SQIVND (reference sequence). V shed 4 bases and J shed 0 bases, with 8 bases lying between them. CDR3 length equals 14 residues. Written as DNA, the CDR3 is TGTGCCAGTAGTACCGCTATTAGCACAGATACGCAGTATTTT. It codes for CASSTAISTDTQYF.

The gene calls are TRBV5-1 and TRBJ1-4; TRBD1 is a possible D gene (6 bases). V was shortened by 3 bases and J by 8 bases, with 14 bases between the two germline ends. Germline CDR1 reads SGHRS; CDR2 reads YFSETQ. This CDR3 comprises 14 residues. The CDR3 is CASSWAGDSEKLFF. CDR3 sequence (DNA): TGCGCCAGCAGCTGGGCAGGGGACTCCGAAAAACTGTTTTTT.

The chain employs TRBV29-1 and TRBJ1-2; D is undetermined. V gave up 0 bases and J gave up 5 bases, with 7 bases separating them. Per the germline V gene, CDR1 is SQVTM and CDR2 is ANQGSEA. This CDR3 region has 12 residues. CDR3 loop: CSVEDRTYGYTF. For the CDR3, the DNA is TGCAGCGTTGAAGATCGGACTTATGGCTACACCTTC.

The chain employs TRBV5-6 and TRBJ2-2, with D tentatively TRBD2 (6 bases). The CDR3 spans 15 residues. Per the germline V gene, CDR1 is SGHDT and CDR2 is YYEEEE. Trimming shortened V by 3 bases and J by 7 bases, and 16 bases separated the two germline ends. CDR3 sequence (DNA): TGTGCCAGCAGCTCCTTTTGGGGGGAGATCGGGGAGCTGTTTTTT. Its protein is CASSSFWGEIGELFF. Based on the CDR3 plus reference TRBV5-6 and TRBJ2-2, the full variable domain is DAGVTQSPTHLIKTRGQQVTLRCSPKSGHDTVSWYQQALGQGPQFIFQYYEEEERQRGNFPDRFSGHQFPNYSSELNVNALLLGDSALYLCASSSFWGEIGELFFGEGSRLTVL.

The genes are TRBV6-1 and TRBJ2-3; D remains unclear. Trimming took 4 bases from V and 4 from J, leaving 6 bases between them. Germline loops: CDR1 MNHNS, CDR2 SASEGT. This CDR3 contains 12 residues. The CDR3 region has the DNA TGTGCCAGCAGTGCCCGGGCAGATACGCAGTATTTT. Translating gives CASSARADTQYF.

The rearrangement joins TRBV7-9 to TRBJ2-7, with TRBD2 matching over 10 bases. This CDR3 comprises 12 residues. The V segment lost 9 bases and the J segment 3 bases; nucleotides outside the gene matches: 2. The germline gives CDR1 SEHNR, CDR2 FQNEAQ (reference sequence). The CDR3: CARTSGFYEQYF. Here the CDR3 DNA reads TGTGCCAGGACTAGCGGGTTCTACGAGCAGTACTTC.

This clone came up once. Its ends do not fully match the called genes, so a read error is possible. The CDR3 reads CASTLMAGAGETQYF. The CDR3 DNA reads TGTGCCAGCACCTTGATGGCGGGAGCGGGGGAGACCCAGTACTTC. The rearrangement joins TRBV5-6 to TRBJ2-5, with TRBD2 matching 7 bases. This CDR3 is 15 amino acids long. Germline assignment: CDR1 SGHDT and CDR2 YYEEEE.

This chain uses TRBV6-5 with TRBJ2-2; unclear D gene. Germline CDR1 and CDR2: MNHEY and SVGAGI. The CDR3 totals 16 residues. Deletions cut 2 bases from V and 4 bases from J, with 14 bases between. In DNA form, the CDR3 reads TGTGCCAGCAGTTACCCATCCGCTAGGAGCACCGGGGAGCTGTTTTTT. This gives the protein CASSYPSARSTGELFF.

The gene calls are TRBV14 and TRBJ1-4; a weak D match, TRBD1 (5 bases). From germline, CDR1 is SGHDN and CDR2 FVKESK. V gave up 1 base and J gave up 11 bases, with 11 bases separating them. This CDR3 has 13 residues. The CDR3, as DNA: TGTGCCAGCAGCCAAGTGGGGGGAAGGAAACTGTTTTTT. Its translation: CASSQVGGRKLFF. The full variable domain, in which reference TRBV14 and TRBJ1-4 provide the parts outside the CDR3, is EAGVTQFPSHSVIEKGQTVTLRCDPISGHDNLYWYRRVMGKEIKFLLHFVKESKQDESGMPNNRFLAERTGGTYSTLKVQPAELEDSGVYFCASSQVGGRKLFFGSGTQLSVL.